This TCR beta chain was documented in a study of shared clonotypes between healthy human individuals. The CDR3 sequence is 16 residues long. V was shortened by 2 bases and J by 0 bases, with 14 bases between the two germline ends. Germline loops: CDR1 MNHNY, CDR2 SVGAGI (reference sequence). Assay used: immunoSEQ multiplex PCR; TCRdb lists only in-frame clones, some missing. The sample records millions of clones, 90% to 95% being singletons. Material for sequencing was naive CD4+ T cells sorted from blood. Subset noted: CD45RA+ positively selected. The TCR was taken from a man younger than 35 in good health. The chain uses TRBV6-6 and TRBJ2-7; the D gene is possibly TRBD1 (7 bases). The CDR3 nucleotides are TGTGCCAGCAGTTACCGGCGGGACAGAAGCTCCTACGAGCAGTACTTC. Its translation: CASSYRRDRSSYEQYF.